The 15 T cell receptor beta chains given below trace back to one sample, sequenced in a study of cytomegalovirus exposure and HLA in healthy donors. Vbeta (60) and Jbeta (13) primers were used in the PCR. Only in-frame clones appear in the TCRdb table, and some are missing; sequencing was by immunoSEQ multiplex PCR. The sample lists around 120,000 clones; 70% were seen once. Sequences were obtained from PBMCs. Receptors were obtained from a man aged 40-49 years in good health and CMV-seropositive.

V and J are TRBV7-3 and TRBJ2-2; 9 nucleotides match TRBD2. Trimming took 2 bases from V and 5 from J; bases not matched to a gene: 6. CDR3 size: 16 residues. CDR1 SGHTA and CDR2 FQGTGA come from the germline V gene. CDR3 loop: CASSLSGGRDTGELFF. The CDR3, as DNA: TGTGCCAGCAGCTTATCCGGCGGGAGGGATACCGGGGAGCTGTTTTTT.

This clone was picked up a small number of times. V gene TRBV18 combines with J gene TRBJ1-4; 7 bases line up with TRBD1. Per germline, CDR1 KGHSH and CDR2 LQKENI. V was pared by 0 bases and J by 8 bases, with 6 bases of the junction left unmatched. This CDR3 spans 15 amino acids. The CDR3 loop is CASSPPSQGREKLFF. The CDR3 DNA is TGTGCCAGCTCACCACCGTCACAGGGGCGGGAAAAACTGTTTTTT.

The genes are TRBV15 and TRBJ2-7; 7 bases agree with TRBD2. V shed 3 bases, J shed 7 bases, and the junction held 6 bases outside the gene matches. In germline, CDR1 is LNHNV, CDR2 YYDKDF (reference sequence). The CDR3 totals 13 residues. The CDR3 here is CATSSGRAREQYF. CDR3 in DNA: TGTGCCACCAGCAGTGGGAGGGCCAGGGAGCAGTACTTC.

This chain uses TRBV6-1 with TRBJ2-7; 13 bases map to TRBD2. CDR1 MNHNS and CDR2 SASEGT come from the germline V gene. The CDR3 contains 18 residues. V lost 0 bases to trimming and J lost 3 bases; unmatched junction nucleotides: 8. The chain's CDR3 is CASSEATPGLAGDYEQYV. In DNA, the CDR3 is TGTGCCAGCAGTGAAGCGACCCCTGGACTAGCGGGAGACTACGAGCAGTACGTC.

The chain joins TRBV6-1 to TRBJ2-3, with a tentative D call TRBD1 (6 bases). The CDR3 is 13 amino acids. V was trimmed by 0 bases and J by 10 bases, leaving 11 bases between them. Germline V gives CDR1 MNHNS, CDR2 SASEGT. As DNA, the CDR3 is TGTGCCAGCAGTGAAGCGGGGGCAAGGGCGCAGTATTTT. Its translation: CASSEAGARAQYF.

This clone was counted between two and nine times. The chain combines TRBV5-1 with TRBJ2-5; 13 bases align to TRBD2. With 0 bases clipped from V and 0 bases from J, the junction kept 2 bases outside the gene matches. The V gene's germline CDR1 is SGHRS and CDR2 YFSETQ. There are 17 residues in the CDR3. Here the CDR3 DNA reads TGCGCCAGCAGCTTGGCCGGGACTAGCGGGAACCAAGAGACCCAGTACTTC. Translated: CASSLAGTSGNQETQYF.

V usage is TRBV5-1 and J usage is TRBJ1-2; D is perhaps TRBD1 (6 bases). Germline assignment: CDR1 SGHRS and CDR2 YFSETQ. Trimming took 4 bases from V and 4 from J, leaving 17 bases between them. The CDR3 consists of 15 residues. In DNA, the CDR3 is TGCGCCAGCAGCGGGTTTGTAGGGGGATCCTATGGCTACACCTTC. This sequence encodes CASSGFVGGSYGYTF.

The CDR3 coding sequence is TGTGCCAGCAGCTGGTGGGAGGGAGAGGGCGAAGCTTTCTTT. This codes for CASSWWEGEGEAFF. The V and J genes are TRBV13 and TRBJ1-1; no clear D. The V gene's germline CDR1 is PRHDT and CDR2 FYEKMQ (reference sequence). The CDR3 covers 14 residues. Trimming cost V 4 bases and J 8 bases, with 17 bases left between them. The whole variable domain, remainder taken from reference TRBV13 and TRBJ1-1, is AAGVIQSPRHLIKEKRETATLKCYPIPRHDTVYWYQQGPGQDPQFLISFYEKMQSDKGSIPDRFSAQQFSDYHSELNMSSLELGDSALYFCASSWWEGEGEAFFGQGTRLTVV.

This sequence joins TRBV19 and TRBJ2-2, with 7 bases that match TRBD2. There are 14 residues in the CDR3. The germline V gene encodes CDR1 LNHDA and CDR2 SQIVND (reference sequence). V gave up 2 bases and J gave up 4 bases; unmatched junction bases: 1. The CDR3: CASSITGGTGELFF. CDR3 nucleotide sequence: TGTGCCAGTAGTATAACGGGAGGCACCGGGGAGCTGTTTTTT.

The chain carries TRBV11-2 and TRBJ1-2; TRBD1 agrees at 7 bases. Germline V gives CDR1 SGHAT, CDR2 FQNNGV. This CDR3 region has 14 residues. V shed 1 base and J 8 bases; nucleotides not matched to a gene: 7. In DNA form, the CDR3 reads TGTGCCAGCAGCTTAGGCTCCCAGGGGGAAGGCTACACCTTC. Protein: CASSLGSQGEGYTF. Looking up the rest from reference TRBV11-2 and TRBJ1-2 gives the full variable domain: EAGVAQSPRYKIIEKRQSVAFWCNPISGHATLYWYQQILGQGPKLLIQFQNNGVVDDSQLPKDRFSAERLKGVDSTLKIQPAKLEDSAVYLCASSLGSQGEGYTFGSGTRLTVV.

The V call is TRBV4-1, the J call TRBJ2-6; 8 bases match TRBD1. V was clipped by 0 bases and J by 0 bases; unmatched bases: 7. The CDR3 spans 19 residues. Looked up from germline, CDR1 is MGHRA and CDR2 is YSYEKL. CDR3 region: CASSQDSGQVISGANVLTF. CDR3 in DNA: TGCGCCAGCAGCCAAGATTCGGGACAGGTCATCTCTGGGGCCAACGTCCTGACTTTC.

The chain uses TRBV7-8 and TRBJ1-2; D possibly corresponds to TRBD1 (6 bases). This CDR3 region has 16 residues. V was clipped by 5 bases and J by 7 bases, with 23 bases between them. Germline V lookup: CDR1 SGHVS, CDR2 FQNEAQ. Written as DNA, the CDR3 is TGTGCCAGCAGCATGTCGAGGGGGGGGCGTGAGCGTGGCTACACCTTC. It is translated as CASSMSRGGRERGYTF.

This chain connects TRBV19 to TRBJ1-1, with 8 nucleotides matching TRBD1. V dropped 4 bases and J dropped 5; count of bases not matched to a gene: 6. Germline V CDR1 and CDR2: LNHDA, SQIVND (reference sequence). This CDR3 contains 14 residues. The CDR3 sequence is CASSTGGWGTEAFF. In DNA form, the CDR3 reads TGTGCCAGTAGTACAGGGGGCTGGGGGACTGAAGCTTTCTTT.

This chain joins TRBV9 and TRBJ2-2; 7 nucleotides line up with TRBD2. The CDR3 consists of 14 residues. Unmatched junction bases numbered 4, after V lost 1 base and J lost 7 bases. In germline, CDR1 is SGDLS, CDR2 YYNGEE. CDR3 region: CASSVISGGGELFF. In DNA, the CDR3 is TGTGCCAGCAGCGTAATATCGGGAGGCGGGGAGCTGTTTTTT.

This sequence joins TRBV5-6 and TRBJ2-6; no clear D. Trimming cost V 0 bases and J 0 bases, with 7 bases left between them. There are 16 residues in the CDR3. The germline V gene encodes CDR1 SGHDT and CDR2 YYEEEE. The CDR3 region has the DNA TGTGCCAGCAGCTTGGTCCAGGTCTCTGGGGCCAACGTCCTGACTTTC. It codes for CASSLVQVSGANVLTF.